The next 22 T cell receptor beta chains were all read from a single sample in a study of T cells in Graves' hyperthyroidism and ophthalmopathy. The CDR3 regions of TCR beta were amplified from RNA transcripts. The TCR CDR3 first-round RT-PCR relied on the HTBI primer set. TCRdb called the multiplex PCR reads again in MiXCR, with one record for every CDR3 protein. The sample holds around 420,000 distinct CDR3 sequences, about an eighth seen once. What was sequenced was blood. These receptor sequences come from a young woman with Graves' hyperthyroidism.

With respect to this clonotype: A much bigger clone sits one base away, suggesting this may be a read error. The V gene is TRBV27, the J gene TRBJ2-1, with TRBD2 as a possible D gene (5 bases). The ends were cut back, 4 bases at V and 7 bases at J, with 14 bases in the middle. CDR3 length: 14 amino acids. CDR1 MNHEY and CDR2 SMNVEV come from the germline V gene (reference sequence). Here the CDR3 reads CASSSRGIPNEQFF. CDR3 in DNA: TGTGCCAGCAGTTCCCGGGGAATCCCTAATGAGCAGTTCTTC.

This clonotype has just a few counts. The V and J genes are TRBV7-3 and TRBJ2-1; no firm D call. Germline V gene lookup returns CDR1 SGHTA and CDR2 FQGTGA. The CDR3 length is 16 residues. V lost 4 bases, J lost 0 bases, and 13 bases lay in between. CDR3 in amino acids: CASSSEVGSSYNEQFF. CDR3 DNA: TGTGCCAGCAGCTCCGAGGTGGGTAGCTCCTACAATGAGCAGTTCTTC.

V and J are TRBV20-1 and TRBJ2-7; TRBD2 aligns across 7 bases. V shed 0 bases and J 3 bases; nucleotides not matched to a gene: 11. The CDR3 length is 16 residues. Germline V lookup: CDR1 DFQATT, CDR2 SNEGSKA (reference sequence). CDR3 in amino acids: CSARDPELATIYEQYF. CDR3 bases: TGCAGTGCTAGAGATCCGGAACTAGCGACAATCTACGAGCAGTACTTC.

There are a few counts of this clonotype. The chain joins TRBV18 to TRBJ1-1, with D unclear. Per germline, CDR1 KGHSH and CDR2 LQKENI. The V and J ends lost 3 bases and 0 bases respectively, with 14 bases between them. The CDR3 runs 16 residues. CDR3 DNA: TGTGCCAGCTCACCCCTGGCGGGAGGATTGAACACTGAAGCTTTCTTT. It translates to CASSPLAGGLNTEAFF.

The CDR3 here is CASSLRDGDEKLFF. The DNA for the CDR3 is TGTGCCAGCAGCCTCCGGGACGGAGATGAAAAACTGTTTTTT. J is TRBJ1-4 and V is TRBV3-1; TRBD1 might be the D (5 bases). Deletions cut 4 bases from V and 6 bases from J, with 12 bases between. This CDR3 has 14 amino acids. CDR1 and CDR2 from the germline V gene are LGHDT and YNNKEL (reference sequence).

This clonotype turned up a few times. The chain combines TRBV29-1 with TRBJ2-3; 7 positions agree with TRBD1. The CDR3 is made up of 14 amino acids. J lost 0 bases, V lost 6 bases, and 6 bases had no gene match. Germline V gives CDR1 SQVTM, CDR2 ANQGSEA. The CDR3 nucleotides are TGCAGCGTCGAACCGACAGGGAGCACAGATACGCAGTATTTT. This encodes CSVEPTGSTDTQYF.

This clonotype was found a few times. V is TRBV5-4 and J is TRBJ1-2; TRBD1 agrees at 7 bases. CDR3 length equals 14 residues. Germline CDR1 SGHNT, CDR2 YYREEE (reference sequence). V trimming: 4 bases; J trimming: 7 bases; junction bases outside the gene matches: 10. CDR3 loop: CASSPQTGAGGYTF. The CDR3 DNA follows: TGTGCCAGCAGCCCGCAAACAGGGGCAGGTGGCTACACCTTC.

This clonotype occurred many times. The genes are TRBV12-3 or TRBV12-4 and TRBJ2-2; D uncertain. The CDR3 spans 14 residues. Trimming took off 1 base at V and 1 base at J, with 4 bases between the two ends. The CDR3 DNA sequence: TGTGCCAGCAGTTTAGATCAGAACACCGGGGAGCTGTTTTTT. This sequence encodes CASSLDQNTGELFF.

This clonotype was recorded many times. The chain couples TRBV20-1 to TRBJ2-3; TRBD2 aligns across 10 bases. The germline CDR1 and CDR2 sequences are DFQATT and SNEGSKA (reference sequence). The CDR3 is 19 amino acids. The J segment lost 2 bases and the V segment lost 0 bases, leaving 14 bases of the junction unmatched. The DNA of the CDR3 is TGCAGTGCTAGAGACCTCAGTAGCGGGAGGCTCCAACTCACAGATACGCAGTATTTT. It is translated as CSARDLSSGRLQLTDTQYF.

This clonotype came up a few times. V usage is TRBV28 and J usage is TRBJ2-5; perhaps TRBD2 as D (6 bases). The V gene's germline CDR1 is MDHEN and CDR2 SYDVKM. V shed 5 bases and J shed 7 bases, with 17 bases lying between them. This CDR3 comprises 14 residues. CDR3 coding DNA: TGTGCCAGCAGTCCCCGCGGAGGGGAGTTGACCCAGTACTTC. It encodes CASSPRGGELTQYF.

This chain connects TRBV5-6 to TRBJ1-5; no definite D call. The germline V gene has CDR1 SGHDT and CDR2 YYEEEE. V was shortened by 0 bases and J by 3 bases, with 4 bases between the two germline ends. CDR3 length: 13 residues. Here the CDR3 reads CASSLGNNQPQHF. The CDR3 DNA is TGTGCCAGCAGCTTGGGCAACAATCAGCCCCAGCATTTT. The entire variable domain, with the rest obtained from reference TRBV5-6 and TRBJ1-5, is as follows: DAGVTQSPTHLIKTRGQQVTLRCSPKSGHDTVSWYQQALGQGPQFIFQYYEEEERQRGNFPDRFSGHQFPNYSSELNVNALLLGDSALYLCASSLGNNQPQHFGDGTRLSIL.

Many counts were recorded for this clonotype. V gene TRBV7-3 combines with J gene TRBJ2-1; the D gene is possibly TRBD2 (6 bases). There are 15 residues in the CDR3. V lost 5 bases, J lost 4 bases, and 15 bases lay in between. Germline values: CDR1 SGHTA, CDR2 FQGTGA. CDR3 sequence (DNA): TGTGCCAGCAGCATCCGGGAGCAAGCATACAATGAGCAGTTCTTC. Its translation is CASSIREQAYNEQFF.

This clonotype has at least ten counts. V is TRBV6-2 or TRBV6-3 and J is TRBJ2-7, with D perhaps matching TRBD1 (5 bases). Trimming stripped 6 bases from V and 0 bases from J, with 15 bases between. CDR3 length equals 15 residues. Germline values: CDR1 MNHEY, CDR2 SVGEGT. The CDR3 coding sequence is TGTGCCAGCAGCTCAGGACAACCCTACTCCTACGAGCAGTACTTC. It specifies CASSSGQPYSYEQYF.

This clonotype was seen a handful of times. The rearrangement joins TRBV6-1 to TRBJ2-3, with TRBD2 matching over 12 bases. This CDR3 contains 18 residues. CDR1 is MNHNS, CDR2 SASEGT, per germline. The junction had 14 bases not matched to a gene; V was cut back by 3 bases and J by 7 bases. The CDR3 coding sequence is TGTGCCAGCAGTGATGCTCATAGGACTAGCGGGAAAGACAATACGCAGTATTTT. The encoded protein is CASSDAHRTSGKDNTQYF.

This clonotype was observed at least ten times. V usage is TRBV2 and J usage is TRBJ2-1; D may be TRBD2 (5 bases). Germline V lookup: CDR1 SNHLY, CDR2 FYNNEI. This CDR3 comprises 16 residues. V lost 2 bases to trimming and J lost 5 bases, with 16 bases between them. The CDR3 region is CASSESSASFDNEQFF. The CDR3 nucleotides are TGTGCCAGCAGTGAATCCTCGGCTAGCTTTGACAATGAGCAGTTCTTC.

In its sample, this clonotype was seen many times. The V gene is TRBV15, the J gene TRBJ1-5; D is unresolved. Trimming shortened V by 0 bases and J by 11 bases, and 8 bases separated the two germline ends. The germline V gene encodes CDR1 LNHNV and CDR2 YYDKDF (reference sequence). This CDR3 region has 12 residues. The CDR3 nucleotides are TGTGCCACCAGCAGAGATGTTGGGTCCCAGCATTTT. It specifies CATSRDVGSQHF.

This clonotype occurred many times. The chain is built from TRBV10-3 and TRBJ1-2; tentatively, D is TRBD1 (5 bases). V lost 8 bases and J 8 bases, leaving 18 bases between the germline ends. The CDR3 covers 13 residues. Germline V gene sequence: CDR1 ENHRY, CDR2 SYGVKD. The CDR3 region is CAIGDASGYGYTF. The CDR3 nucleotides are TGTGCCATCGGGGACGCCTCAGGGTACGGCTACACCTTC.

There are many counts of this clonotype. The V call is TRBV6-2 or TRBV6-3, the J call TRBJ2-7, with D maybe TRBD1 (6 bases). V lost 6 bases to trimming and J lost 3 bases, with 15 bases between them. The CDR3 extends over 14 amino acids. Looked up from germline, CDR1 is MNHEY and CDR2 is SVGEGT. CDR3 sequence (DNA): TGTGCCAGCAGCGTGACCGGGACAATCTACGAGCAGTACTTC. Its translation is CASSVTGTIYEQYF.

At least ten counts were recorded for this clonotype. The chain's CDR3 is CAWSVVGLYEQYF. The CDR3 DNA reads TGTGCCTGGAGTGTAGTGGGGCTGTACGAGCAGTACTTC. The rearrangement uses TRBV30 and TRBJ2-7; D is perhaps TRBD1 (5 bases). The CDR3 sequence is 13 residues long. From germline, CDR1 is GTSNPN and CDR2 SVGIG (reference sequence). Trimming cost V 0 bases and J 4 bases, with 10 bases left between them.

This clonotype was recorded at least ten times. The CDR3 spells CASSLETSGTYEQYF. The CDR3 DNA reads as TGTGCCAGCAGCTTAGAGACTAGCGGGACGTACGAGCAGTACTTC. The chain couples TRBV7-2 to TRBJ2-7; 11 bases agree with TRBD2. The CDR3 consists of 15 residues. Germline CDR1 SGHTA, CDR2 FQGNSA. V lost 1 base to trimming and J lost 4 bases; unmatched junction nucleotides: 3.

The sample holds a few counts of this clonotype. V usage is TRBV7-2 and J usage is TRBJ1-1; TRBD1 might be the D (5 bases). This CDR3 is 15 amino acids long. Trimming pared 5 bases from V and 1 base from J, leaving 14 bases between. Looked up from germline, CDR1 is SGHTA and CDR2 is FQGNSA. CDR3 coding DNA: TGTGCCAGCAGCCCTACCTCTACAGGGAACACTGAAGCTTTCTTT. Translation: CASSPTSTGNTEAFF.

This clonotype was recorded at least ten times. The chain uses TRBV29-1 and TRBJ2-1; D gene unclear. Trimming stripped 3 bases from V and 4 bases from J, with 4 bases between. Germline V gives CDR1 SQVTM, CDR2 ANQGSEA. The CDR3 totals 11 residues. This CDR3 is CSVDGYNEQFF. The CDR3 DNA reads TGCAGCGTTGACGGTTACAATGAGCAGTTCTTC.